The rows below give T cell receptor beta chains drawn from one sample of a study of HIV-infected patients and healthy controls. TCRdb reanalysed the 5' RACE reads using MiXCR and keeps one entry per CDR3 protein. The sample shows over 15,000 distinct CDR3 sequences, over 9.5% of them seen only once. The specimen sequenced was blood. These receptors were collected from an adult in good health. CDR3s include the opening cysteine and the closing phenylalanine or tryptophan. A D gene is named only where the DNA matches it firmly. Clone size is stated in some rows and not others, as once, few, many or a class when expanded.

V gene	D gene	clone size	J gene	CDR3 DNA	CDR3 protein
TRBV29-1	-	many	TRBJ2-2	TGCAGCGTTGAAGATCGGAGTATGGGGACCGGGGAGCTGTTTTTT	CSVEDRSMGTGELFF
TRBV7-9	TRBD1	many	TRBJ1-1	TGTGCCAGCAGCGCAGGGGGCCGCACTGAAGCTTTCTTT	CASSAGGRTEAFF
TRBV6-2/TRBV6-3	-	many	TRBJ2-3	TGTGCCAGCAGTTACGTTGCCATTCAGTATTTT	CASSYVAIQYF
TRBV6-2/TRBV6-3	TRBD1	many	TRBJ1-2	TGTGCCACCAAACGACAGGGTGGCTACACCTTC	CATKRQGGYTF
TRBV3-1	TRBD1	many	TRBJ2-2	TGTGCCAGCAGCCATCCTGGACAGGGGTACACCGGGGAGCTGTTTTTT	CASSHPGQGYTGELFF
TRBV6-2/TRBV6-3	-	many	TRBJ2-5	TGTGCCAGCAGTTATCAGGTCAGGACGGAGACCCAGTACTTC	CASSYQVRTETQYF
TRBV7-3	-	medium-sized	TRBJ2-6	TGTGCCAGCAGCCCTCGGGTCCTAAGCTCTGGGGCCAACGTCCTGACTTTC	CASSPRVLSSGANVLTF
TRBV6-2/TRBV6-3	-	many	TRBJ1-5	TGTGCCAGCAGTTACCGGTTGGTCGGGGGGGGCCTTCAGCCCCAGCATTTT	CASSYRLVGGGLQPQHF
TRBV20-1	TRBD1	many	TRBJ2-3	TGCAGCGCAGAACCAGGGGGAGATACGCAGTATTTT	CSAEPGGDTQYF
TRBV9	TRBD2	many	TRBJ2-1	TGTGCCAGCAGCCCTTTCAACCGGGAGGGTGAGCAGTTCTTC	CASSPFNREGEQFF
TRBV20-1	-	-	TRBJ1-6	TGCAGTGCTAGAGGGCAGGGCAGTAATTCACCCCTCCACTTT	CSARGQGSNSPLHF
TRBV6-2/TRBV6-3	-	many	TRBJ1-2	TGTGCCAGCGTCCAGGCCAACTATGGCTACACCTTC	CASVQANYGYTF
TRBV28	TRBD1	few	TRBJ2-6	TGTGCCAGCAGTTGGGACAGGGGCCCTGGGGCCAACGTCCTGACTTTC	CASSWDRGPGANVLTF
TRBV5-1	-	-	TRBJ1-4	TGCGCCAGCAGCCCCCGAGGGGGAGGCACTAATGAAAAACTGTTTTTT	CASSPRGGGTNEKLFF
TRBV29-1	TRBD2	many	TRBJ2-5	TGCAGCGTTGGGAGAGGGACTACCCAAGAGACCCAGTACTTC	CSVGRGTTQETQYF
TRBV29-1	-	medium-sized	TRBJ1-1	TGCAGCGTTGTGCTCATGGACACTGAAGCTTTCTTT	CSVVLMDTEAFF
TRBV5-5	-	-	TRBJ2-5	TGTGCCAGCAGCTTGGCCCCCAGTATCCAAGAGACCCAGTACTTC	CASSLAPSIQETQYF
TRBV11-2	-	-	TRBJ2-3	TGTGCCAGCAGCTCGGTAGATACGCAGTATTTT	CASSSVDTQYF
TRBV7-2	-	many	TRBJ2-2	TGTGCCAGCAGCTTACACAAAAACACCGGGGAGCTGTTTTTT	CASSLHKNTGELFF
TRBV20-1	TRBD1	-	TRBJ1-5	TGCAGTGCTAGACCTTTCGACAGGGAGAGTCAGCCCCAGCATTTT	CSARPFDRESQPQHF
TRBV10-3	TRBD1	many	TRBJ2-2	TGTGCCATCAGTGAGTCTTTGGGGACAGGAGCCACCGGGGAGCTGTTTTTT	CAISESLGTGATGELFF
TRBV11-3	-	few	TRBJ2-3	TGTGCCAGCAGCTTAGCCAGGGGAACGGATACGCAGTATTTT	CASSLARGTDTQYF
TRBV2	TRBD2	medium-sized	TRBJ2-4	TGTGCCAGCAGGATAGCGGGAGGGCCTCCAAACATTCAGTACTTC	CASRIAGGPPNIQYF
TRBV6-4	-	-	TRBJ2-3	TGTGCCAGCAGTCCAAACGCGGTGGATACGCAGTATTTT	CASSPNAVDTQYF